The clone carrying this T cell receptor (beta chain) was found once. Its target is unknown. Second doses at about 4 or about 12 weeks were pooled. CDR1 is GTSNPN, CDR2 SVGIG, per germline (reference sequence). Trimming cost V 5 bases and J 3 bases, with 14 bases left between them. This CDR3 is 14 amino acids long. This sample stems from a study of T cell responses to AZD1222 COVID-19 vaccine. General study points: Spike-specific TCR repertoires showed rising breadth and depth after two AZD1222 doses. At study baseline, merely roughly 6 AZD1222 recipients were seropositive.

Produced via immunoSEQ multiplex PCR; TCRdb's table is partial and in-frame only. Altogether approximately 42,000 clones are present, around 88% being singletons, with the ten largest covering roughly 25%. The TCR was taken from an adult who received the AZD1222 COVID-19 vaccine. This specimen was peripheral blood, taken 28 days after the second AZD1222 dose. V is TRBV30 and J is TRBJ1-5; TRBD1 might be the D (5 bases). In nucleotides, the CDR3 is TGTGCCTGGGCCAGACAGTTACACAATCAGCCCCAGCATTTT. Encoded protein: CAWARQLHNQPQHF.